Included here is one TCR beta chain sequence, with context. Its antigen remains undetermined. No quality values exist for individual bases; no much larger clone is one base distant. The CDR3 regions of human TCRbeta chains were analyzed by immunosequencing. From the authors' description of their analysis: TCRs in the repertoires were compared against a reference library of SARS-CoV-2-specific TCRs that had been generated with the MIRA antigen-specificity platform. Breadth meant the fraction of unique TCRs that were SARS-CoV-2-associated, whereas depth meant the fraction of total T cells that were SARS-CoV-2-associated. Using the MIRA data, each spike-specific TCR was mapped to the spike region that the TCR reacts to and placed in a CD4 or CD8 class. Log10-transformed breadth and depth values were compared by one-way ANOVA with Sidak's multiple comparisons tests. TCRdb took over this immuneACCESS table, retaining in-frame rearrangements with V and J assigned. Such tables are incomplete; in checked studies, under half of the missing clones stem from an unresolved V gene, and the remainder is unexplained. V, J and clone size are taken as reported in that table, and D and trimming were inferred from the DNA itself. This sample is represented by approximately 150,000 clones; 92% of them were singletons. Of the sample, about 2.5% falls within the top ten clones.

These data are taken from a study of T cell responses to AZD1222 COVID-19 vaccine (TCRdb year 2021). About the study as a whole: AZD1222 recipients with second doses at about 4 weeks or about 12 weeks were pooled, because spike-specific TCR depth and breadth did not differ between schedules. TCR sequencing covered some 240 trial participants: around 210 given two doses of AZD1222 and 26 given two doses of MenACWY control vaccine. Trial participants were enrolled by age into subgroups of 18-55, 56-69 and 70-plus years, and about 150, 27 and 61 TCR-sequenced participants, respectively, were included in these subgroups.

Taken with the paper, the label for time point translates to: baseline before first vaccination. Samples from vaccinated people were obtained from the UK trials COV001 and COV002, which included a single-blind randomized controlled phase 2/3 trial of AZD1222 (ChAdOx1 nCoV-19) in healthy adults. For TCRbeta chain sequencing, PBMC samples from trial participants were taken at day 0 and at day 28 after the second dose. The CDR3 has 15 amino acids, counting the end cysteine and phenylalanine. Solely the CDR3 DNA is kept, with 45 bases framed from the first base. CDR1 is given as MNHEY and CDR2 as SVGEGT, both from the germline V gene. V was cut back by 0 bases and J by 3 bases, leaving a gap of 9 bases between them. Study-wide findings and limitations: Participants were mostly white British, with more females than males. The authors suggested clonal diversity may have been underestimated. After two AZD1222 doses, both the breadth and the depth of spike-specific TCRs were significantly higher than at day 0 and than in MenACWY recipients. Because no day 14 peak-response samples were available, the repertoires could be characterized only after the peak T cell response. Epitopes outside the regions mutated in the B.1.351 and B.1.1.7 variants were reportedly recognized by nearly half of the unique spike-specific TCRs. Vaccine-associated CD4 TCRs spanned the whole spike protein, with dominant responses in regions 160-218 and 743-854. Conclusions about previously exposed vaccinees were limited because only a handful of AZD1222 recipients were SARS-CoV-2 seropositive at baseline. In the small 56-69-year group, the increase in depth fell short of significance, most likely because of low power.

The sample here was peripheral blood, taken on day 0 of AZD1222 vaccination. Recombination linked TRBV6-2 or TRBV6-3 to TRBJ2-1, with the D gene not clear enough to name. The sequence was collected from an adult in good health. Read as DNA, the sequence is TGTGCCAGCAGTTACTCGATGACACTCTACAATGAGCAGTTCTTC. This sequence encodes CASSYSMTLYNEQFF.